These 10 T cell receptor beta chains came from one sample sequenced in a study of T cells expressing NK-cell markers. TCRdb processed the 5' RACE reads again and assigns one entry to each CDR3 protein, with no DNA. The sample holds 300,000 to 450,000 distinct CDR3 sequences. The specimen sequenced was blood T cells: a sorted CD56 or NKG2C T cell subset, CD4+ or CD8+ T cells, or bulk PBMC T cells (not recorded which). The receptors derive from a man between 18 and 69 years old in good health.

The chain links TRBV12-3 or TRBV12-4 to TRBJ1-2; TCRdb lists TRBD1, though no DNA is available to test this call. The CDR3 is made up of 11 amino acids. CDR3 region: CATRRRYGYTF.

This sequence joins TRBV20-1 and TRBJ2-4. CDR1 is DFQATT, CDR2 SNEGSKA, per germline (reference sequence). CDR3 length: 13 residues. This CDR3 reads CSALHGAKNIQYF.

The J gene is TRBJ2-3, the V gene TRBV5-4; checking the TCRdb D call of TRBD1 is not possible without DNA. The CDR3 length is 15 residues. Germline CDR1 and CDR2: SGHNT and YYREEE (reference sequence). The CDR3 here is CASRLMWGSTDTQYF.

The chain is built from TRBV12-5 and TRBJ1-1; the TCRdb call, TRBD1, lacks DNA for checking. The CDR3 contains 15 residues. Germline values: CDR1 LGHNT, CDR2 FRNRAP. CDR3: CASGLGIPSNTEAFF.

The rearrangement joins TRBV2 to TRBJ1-5; there is no DNA to check the TCRdb D call of TRBD1. This CDR3 spans 16 amino acids. From germline, CDR1 is SNHLY and CDR2 FYNNEI. CDR3 residues: CASSEAGGLTNQPQHF. The complete variable domain, with remaining parts taken from reference TRBV2 and TRBJ1-5, reads EPEVTQTPSHQVTQMGQEVILRCVPISNHLYFYWYRQILGQKVEFLVSFYNNEISEKSEIFDDQFSVERPDGSNFTLKIRSTKLEDSAMYFCASSEAGGLTNQPQHFGDGTRLSIL.

The chain uses TRBV10-3 and TRBJ2-1. CDR1 is ENHRY, CDR2 SYGVKD, per germline. This CDR3 region has 11 residues. The CDR3 loop reads CATTSGNEQFF.

The V and J genes are TRBV5-1 and TRBJ2-4; TCRdb calls TRBD1, which cannot be checked without DNA. The V gene's germline CDR1 is SGHRS and CDR2 YFSETQ. This CDR3 has 14 residues. The CDR3 reads CASSWGPGQYIQYF.

The V and J genes are TRBV6-1 and TRBJ2-2; there is no DNA to check the TCRdb D call of TRBD2. Germline lookup yields CDR1 MNHNS and CDR2 SASEGT. CDR3 length equals 15 residues. The chain's CDR3 is CASRRTSGNTGELFF.

The rearrangement joins TRBV20-1 to TRBJ2-7; the TRBD1 assignment by TCRdb is unverifiable without DNA. CDR3 size: 16 residues. Germline assignment: CDR1 DFQATT and CDR2 SNEGSKA (reference sequence). CDR3 sequence reads: CSASGRGGGTPYEQYF.

The chain carries TRBV27 and TRBJ1-5; the TCRdb call, TRBD1, lacks DNA for checking. The CDR3 has 14 amino acids. The germline V gene has CDR1 MNHEY and CDR2 SMNVEV (reference sequence). CDR3: CASRPGQYNQPQHF.